The 8 T cell receptor beta chains listed next were all sequenced from one sample in a study of blood T cell repertoires in COVID-19. The table came from immunoSEQ multiplex PCR; TCRdb's copy has only in-frame clones and leaves some out. The table includes 150,000 to 200,000 clones, about 92% detected once. The source material was peripheral blood. The origin of the receptors is a man aged 60-69 years with active or convalescent COVID-19.

The chain links TRBV19 to TRBJ1-6; D ambiguous. The germline V and J ends were trimmed by 5 bases and 7 bases, with 15 bases remaining between them. This CDR3 comprises 15 residues. Germline assignment: CDR1 LNHDA and CDR2 SQIVND (reference sequence). The CDR3 DNA follows: TGTGCCAGTAGTGCGCTATTTTGGGAGAATTCACCCCTCCACTTT. This translates into CASSALFWENSPLHF. Full variable domain (rest looked up from reference TRBV19 and TRBJ1-6): DGGITQSPKYLFRKEGQNVTLSCEQNLNHDAMYWYRQDPGQGLRLIYYSQIVNDFQKGDIAEGYSVSREKKESFPLTVTSAQKNPTAFYLCASSALFWENSPLHFGNGTRLTVT.

The rearrangement uses TRBV29-1 and TRBJ1-1, with a weak D call TRBD1 (5 bases). V was trimmed by 6 bases and J by 2 bases, leaving 22 bases between them. Per the germline V gene, CDR1 is SQVTM and CDR2 is ANQGSEA. The CDR3 contains 16 residues. The CDR3 DNA reads as TGCAGCGTCACATTGTGGGGCAGGGCTGAAAACACTGAAGCTTTCTTT. It yields the protein CSVTLWGRAENTEAFF.

This clone was found once. This chain links TRBV10-3 with TRBJ2-7; D is possibly TRBD2 (6 bases). The germline gives CDR1 ENHRY, CDR2 SYGVKD. The ends were cut back, 6 bases at V and 1 base at J, with 16 bases in the middle. The CDR3 spans 15 residues. CDR3 nucleotides: TGTGCCATCAGCCTCTCTAGCGTGGGGTCCTACGAGCAGTACTTC. Translation: CAISLSSVGSYEQYF.

This chain uses TRBV15 with TRBJ2-1; TRBD2 agrees at 8 bases. Unmatched junction bases numbered 9, after V lost 3 bases and J lost 2 bases. The V gene's germline CDR1 is LNHNV and CDR2 YYDKDF (reference sequence). The CDR3 sequence is 17 residues long. CDR3 amino acids: CATSSGLGRGAYNEQFF. The CDR3 coding sequence is TGTGCCACCAGCAGTGGTTTAGGGCGGGGGGCCTACAATGAGCAGTTCTTC.

V is TRBV15 and J is TRBJ2-3, with TRBD1 matching over 9 bases. Germline lookup yields CDR1 LNHNV and CDR2 YYDKDF (reference sequence). V lost 2 bases to trimming and J lost 6 bases; unmatched junction nucleotides: 9. The CDR3 contains 16 residues. CDR3 in DNA: TGTGCCACCAGCAGATTCTCCGGGACAGGGACCGATACGCAGTATTTT. As protein: CATSRFSGTGTDTQYF.

This chain uses TRBV29-1 with TRBJ2-7; 9 bases are shared with TRBD1. Germline loops: CDR1 SQVTM, CDR2 ANQGSEA. The CDR3 runs to 14 residues. Trimming removed 7 bases from V and 3 bases from J; junction bases left unmatched: 10. CDR3 sequence (DNA): TGCAGCGCCCGCTTCCGGACAGGGGACTACGAGCAGTACTTC. Its protein is CSARFRTGDYEQYF.

This clone has more than one count but fewer than ten. This sequence joins TRBV27 and TRBJ1-5, with no clear D. V lost 3 bases and J 4 bases, leaving 10 bases between the germline ends. Germline lookup yields CDR1 MNHEY and CDR2 SMNVEV (reference sequence). The CDR3 extends over 14 amino acids. CDR3 protein: CASSFGFGNQPQHF. CDR3 DNA: TGTGCCAGCAGTTTCGGGTTCGGGAATCAGCCCCAGCATTTT.

This chain uses TRBV7-2 with TRBJ2-7; 7 bases fit TRBD1. The germline V gene has CDR1 SGHTA and CDR2 FQGNSA. Trimming removed 0 bases from V and 4 bases from J; junction bases left unmatched: 6. The length of the CDR3 is 15 residues. The CDR3 bases are TGTGCCAGCAGCTTAGCGACGGGACAGAAATACGAGCAGTACTTC. It specifies CASSLATGQKYEQYF.